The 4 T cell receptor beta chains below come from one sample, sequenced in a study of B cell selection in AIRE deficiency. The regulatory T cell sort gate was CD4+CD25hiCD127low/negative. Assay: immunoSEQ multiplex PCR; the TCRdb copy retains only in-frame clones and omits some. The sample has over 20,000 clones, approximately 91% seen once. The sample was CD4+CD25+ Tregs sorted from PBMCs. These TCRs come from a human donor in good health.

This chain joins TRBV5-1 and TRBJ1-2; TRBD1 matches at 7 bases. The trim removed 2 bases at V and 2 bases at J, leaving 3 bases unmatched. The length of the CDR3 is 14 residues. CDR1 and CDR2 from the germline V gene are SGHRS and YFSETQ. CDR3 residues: CASSLLTGNYGYTF. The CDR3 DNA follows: TGCGCCAGCAGCTTATTGACAGGGAACTATGGCTACACCTTC.

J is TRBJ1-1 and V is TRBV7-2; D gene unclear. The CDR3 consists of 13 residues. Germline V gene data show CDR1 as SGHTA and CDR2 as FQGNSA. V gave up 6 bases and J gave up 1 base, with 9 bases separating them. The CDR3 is CASRRAANTEAFF. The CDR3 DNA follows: TGTGCCAGCAGACGGGCTGCGAACACTGAAGCTTTCTTT.

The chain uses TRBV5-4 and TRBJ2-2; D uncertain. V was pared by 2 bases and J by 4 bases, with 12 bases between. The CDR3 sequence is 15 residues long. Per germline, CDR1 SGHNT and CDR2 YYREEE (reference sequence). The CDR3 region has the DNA TGTGCCAGCAGCTTACGGCGGTACCGCACCGGGGAGCTGTTTTTT. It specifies CASSLRRYRTGELFF.

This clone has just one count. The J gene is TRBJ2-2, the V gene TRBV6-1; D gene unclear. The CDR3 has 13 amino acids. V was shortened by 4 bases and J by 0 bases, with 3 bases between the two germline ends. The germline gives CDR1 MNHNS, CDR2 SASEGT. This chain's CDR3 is CASSVPNTGELFF. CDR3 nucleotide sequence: TGTGCCAGCAGTGTTCCGAACACCGGGGAGCTGTTTTTT.